The rows below give T cell receptor beta chains drawn from one sample of a study of cytomegalovirus exposure and HLA in healthy donors. Sequencing was performed with immunoSEQ multiplex PCR; in TCRdb, only in-frame clones are kept and a portion is missing. The table has some 250,000 clones, around 76% seen once. Sequenced input: PBMCs. These receptors were obtained from a woman aged 40 to 55 in good health and CMV-seropositive. CDR3s include the opening cysteine and the closing phenylalanine or tryptophan. Fields, in order: V gene, J gene, D gene, clone size, CDR3 protein, CDR3 DNA. D genes are given only for firm matches. Some rows have no size entry. The others give once, few or many, or a class for an expanded clone.

>TRBV6-6|TRBJ2-7|NA|few
CASSYQQAWDEQYF
TGTGCCAGCAGTTACCAGCAGGCCTGGGACGAGCAGTACTTC
>TRBV2|TRBJ1-5|NA|once
CASSEALRTGNQPQHF
TGTGCCAGCAGTGAAGCGCTTAGGACAGGCAATCAGCCCCAGCATTTT
>TRBV7-9|TRBJ1-1|NA|NA
CASSLAPQGWTEAFF
TGTGCCAGCAGCTTAGCTCCCCAGGGGTGGACTGAAGCTTTCTTT
>TRBV19|TRBJ2-4|TRBD1|NA
CASTRQGINIQYF
TGTGCCAGTACCCGACAGGGAATAAACATTCAGTACTTC
>TRBV5-1|TRBJ1-5|TRBD1|NA
CASSRQGMNNQPQHF
TGCGCCAGCAGCCGACAGGGAATGAACAATCAGCCCCAGCATTTT
>TRBV6-5|TRBJ1-1|NA|NA
CATEAGNTEAFF
TGTGCCACCGAAGCAGGGAACACTGAAGCTTTCTTT
>TRBV27|TRBJ1-6|TRBD1|NA
CASSLTGGYSPLHF
TGTGCCAGCAGCCTGACAGGGGGCTATTCCCCCCTCCACTTT
>TRBV19|TRBJ2-7|NA|NA
CASSIEARQVCEQYF
TGTGCCAGTAGTATAGAAGCGAGACAGGTGTGCGAGCAGTACTTC
>TRBV4-3|TRBJ2-4|TRBD2|NA
CASSQDEGTTRNIQYF
TGCGCCAGCAGCCAAGATGAGGGGACTACGAGGAACATTCAGTACTTC
>TRBV19|TRBJ1-1|TRBD1|NA
CASSTGQGAGNTEAFF
TGTGCCAGTAGTACGGGACAGGGGGCGGGGAACACTGAAGCTTTCTTT
>TRBV4-1|TRBJ2-2|NA|NA
CASSQAGSNTGELFF
TGCGCCAGCAGCCAAGCGGGAAGTAACACCGGGGAGCTGTTTTTT
>TRBV7-3|TRBJ1-1|TRBD1|NA
CASSSGQLNTEAFF
TGTGCCAGCAGCTCGGGACAGTTGAACACTGAAGCTTTCTTT
>TRBV7-7|TRBJ2-1|TRBD2|once
CASSLASGRVQFF
TGTGCTAGCAGCTTAGCGAGCGGGAGGGTCCAGTTCTTC
>TRBV5-5|TRBJ1-5|NA|NA
CASTPGQSNQPQHF
TGTGCCAGCACCCCTGGACAGAGCAATCAGCCCCAGCATTTT
>TRBV10-2|TRBJ2-3|NA|NA
CASLSGPARDTQYF
TGCGCCAGCTTAAGCGGGCCAGCACGAGATACGCAGTATTTT
>TRBV9|TRBJ2-2|TRBD1|NA
CASSVQGANTGELFF
TGTGCCAGCAGCGTTCAGGGGGCAAACACCGGGGAGCTGTTTTTT
>TRBV7-3|TRBJ2-1|TRBD2|NA
CASSLGGSTGTSGTLNEQFF
TGTGCCAGCAGCCTGGGCGGCTCTACCGGGACTAGCGGGACTCTCAATGAGCAGTTCTTC
>TRBV5-1|TRBJ2-5|TRBD1|NA
CASSLEPGGEETQYF
TGCGCCAGCAGCTTGGAGCCAGGGGGCGAAGAGACCCAGTACTTC
>TRBV9|TRBJ2-1|TRBD2|NA
CASSVGGLALNEQFF
TGTGCCAGCAGCGTAGGGGGACTAGCCCTCAATGAGCAGTTCTTC
>TRBV19|TRBJ2-7|NA|NA
CASSAAVAGEQYF
TGTGCCAGCTCGGCGGCGGTGGCTGGCGAGCAGTACTTC
>TRBV30|TRBJ1-1|NA|once
CAWSGVSRALAMNTEAFF
TGTGCCTGGAGTGGGGTTTCCAGGGCGCTGGCAATGAACACTGAAGCTTTCTTT
>TRBV5-4|TRBJ1-1|NA|NA
CASSLDMSNTEAFF
TGTGCCAGCAGCTTGGACATGTCGAACACTGAAGCTTTCTTT
>TRBV10-3|TRBJ1-3|NA|NA
CAISGSRGASGNTIYF
TGTGCCATCAGTGGTAGCCGGGGAGCTTCTGGAAACACCATATATTTT
>TRBV10-3|TRBJ2-1|NA|NA
CAISPFAGDNEQFF
TGTGCCATCAGCCCCTTCGCAGGGGACAATGAGCAGTTCTTC
>TRBV29-1|TRBJ1-2|NA|NA
CSVEGRAGYTF
TGCAGCGTTGAAGGGAGGGCTGGCTACACCTTC
>TRBV19|TRBJ2-5|TRBD1|once
CASRTGDIQYF
TGTGCCAGTAGGACAGGGGATATCCAGTACTTC
>TRBV27|TRBJ1-5|TRBD1|NA
CASSFRTGGLPQHF
TGTGCCAGCAGTTTTCGGACAGGGGGCCTGCCCCAGCATTTT
>TRBV28|TRBJ1-1|NA|few
CASSLDWDTKAFF
TGTGCCAGCAGTTTAGATTGGGACACGAAAGCTTTCTTT
>TRBV4-1|TRBJ1-2|TRBD1|NA
CASSPGQQSNYGYTF
TGCGCCAGCAGCCCGGGACAGCAATCGAACTATGGCTACACCTTC
>TRBV6-1|TRBJ1-1|NA|few
CASSDFLAGKTEAFF
TGTGCCAGCAGTGATTTTCTGGCCGGGAAGACTGAAGCTTTCTTT
>TRBV5-6|TRBJ1-2|TRBD1|NA
CASSLVTGAGGYTF
TGTGCCAGCAGCTTGGTTACAGGGGCGGGTGGCTACACCTTC
>TRBV10-2|TRBJ2-3|TRBD2|NA
CASSPSGLRPYF
TGCGCCAGCAGTCCTAGCGGGCTCCGCCCGTATTTT
>TRBV7-9|TRBJ2-3|NA|NA
CSSSLSSTSTDTQYF
TGTTCCAGCAGCTTATCGTCCACTAGCACAGATACGCAGTATTTT
>TRBV19|TRBJ1-1|NA|once
CASSTTVDTEAFF
TGTGCCAGTAGTACTACAGTGGACACTGAAGCTTTCTTT
>TRBV4-1|TRBJ2-5|TRBD2|NA
CASSPRIAGGETQYF
TGCGCCAGCAGCCCTAGGATAGCGGGGGGGGAGACCCAGTACTTC
>TRBV9|TRBJ1-1|NA|NA
CASSVDVDTEAFF
TGTGCCAGCAGCGTAGATGTCGACACTGAAGCTTTCTTT
>TRBV21-1|TRBJ1-1|NA|NA
CASVISRRNTEAFF
TGTGCCAGCGTAATTTCGCGGAGGAACACTGAAGCTTTCTTT
>TRBV7-9|TRBJ1-2|TRBD1|NA
CASSLTDRPDYGYTF
TGTGCCAGCAGCTTAACGGACAGGCCGGACTATGGCTACACCTTC